Each of the 13 T cell receptor beta chains below was sequenced from the same sample in a study of T cells expressing NK-cell markers. Using the 5' RACE reads, TCRdb records one entry per CDR3 protein without DNA. The table for this sample gives more than 120,000 distinct CDR3 sequences. The specimen sequenced was blood T cells: a sorted CD56 or NKG2C T cell subset, CD4+ or CD8+ T cells, or bulk PBMC T cells (not recorded which). The source is a man aged 18 to 35 in good health.

CDR3 sequence: CASSYGSTGELFF. The genes are TRBV6-5 and TRBJ2-2. Germline CDR1 reads MNHEY; CDR2 reads SVGAGI. CDR3 length equals 13 residues.

The gene calls are TRBV20-1 and TRBJ1-5. The germline V gene has CDR1 DFQATT and CDR2 SNEGSKA (reference sequence). This CDR3 is 15 amino acids long. CDR3 protein: CSAGDQAGRIQPQHF.

The chain recombines TRBV3-1 with TRBJ1-5. Germline V gene data show CDR1 as LGHDT and CDR2 as YNNKEL (reference sequence). The CDR3 consists of 15 residues. This CDR3 reads CASSQDRTSNQPQHF.

The chain has TRBV20-1 and TRBJ2-1; without DNA, the TCRdb call of TRBD2 cannot be checked. This CDR3 is built from 20 residues. CDR1 is DFQATT, CDR2 SNEGSKA, per germline (reference sequence). The chain's CDR3 is CSARDPTGTSGRGNKNEQFF.

The J gene is TRBJ2-1, the V gene TRBV11-2. The germline CDR1 and CDR2 sequences are SGHAT and FQNNGV. The CDR3 runs 13 residues. The CDR3 here is CASSFGLAAEQFF.

The chain recombines TRBV11-2 with TRBJ2-1; the TRBD2 assignment by TCRdb is unverifiable without DNA. The length of the CDR3 is 16 residues. Looked up from germline, CDR1 is SGHAT and CDR2 is FQNNGV. The CDR3 loop is CASSLSFLADYNEQFF.

This chain uses TRBV29-1 with TRBJ2-3; the TCRdb D gene call, TRBD2, has no DNA to confirm it. The CDR3 consists of 15 residues. In germline, CDR1 is SQVTM, CDR2 ANQGSEA. The CDR3 is CSVVRGGALTDTQYF.

The chain recombines TRBV13 with TRBJ2-7; TCRdb names TRBD1, which stays unverified in the absence of DNA. The CDR3 loop spans 15 amino acids. CDR1 PRHDT and CDR2 FYEKMQ come from the germline V gene (reference sequence). The chain's CDR3 is CASSLSPGVNYEQYF. Supplemented by reference TRBV13 and TRBJ2-7, the full variable domain reads AAGVIQSPRHLIKEKRETATLKCYPIPRHDTVYWYQQGPGQDPQFLISFYEKMQSDKGSIPDRFSAQQFSDYHSELNMSSLELGDSALYFCASSLSPGVNYEQYFGPGTRLTVT.

This rearrangement joins TRBV4-1 to TRBJ2-1. The CDR3 contains 14 residues. Looked up from germline, CDR1 is MGHRA and CDR2 is YSYEKL. CDR3: CASSQTSSDNEQFF.

The CDR3 is CASSLLGVRETQYF. The J gene is TRBJ2-5, the V gene TRBV27; the D call from TCRdb, TRBD2, cannot be confirmed without DNA. Germline loops: CDR1 MNHEY, CDR2 SMNVEV (reference sequence). The CDR3 has 14 amino acids.

The chain recombines TRBV27 with TRBJ2-1; the TCRdb call, TRBD2, lacks DNA for checking. The CDR3 is 16 residues long. CDR1 and CDR2 from the germline V gene are MNHEY and SMNVEV (reference sequence). CDR3 sequence: CASRSIAGGLNNEQFF.

The chain couples TRBV7-8 to TRBJ2-1; the D call of TRBD2 rests on TCRdb alone, since no DNA is present to check it. The V gene's germline CDR1 is SGHVS and CDR2 FQNEAQ. The CDR3 is 16 amino acids. The chain's CDR3 is CASSQSPGLADNEQFF.

This chain uses TRBV20-1 with TRBJ2-3; there is no DNA to check the TCRdb D call of TRBD2. CDR3 length equals 15 residues. Germline CDR1 DFQATT, CDR2 SNEGSKA (reference sequence). The CDR3 here is CSARGLAGSGGTQYF.